This T cell receptor (beta chain) was identified in a study of blood T cell repertoires in COVID-19. The V and J ends lost 4 bases and 2 bases respectively, with 15 bases between them. The CDR3 has 15 residues. Germline V lookup: CDR1 SGHNT, CDR2 YYREEE (reference sequence). Authors' processing steps: Quantification of nucleated cells was approximated via reference gene primer amplification. Clones were sequenced by immunoSEQ multiplex PCR, and TCRdb holds only the in-frame ones, with some missing. That table gives V, J and clone size, and the DNA gave D and trimming. The data contain hundreds of thousands of clones, approximately 90% of them singletons. Participants reported their clinical history, and cohort assignment relied on those reports.

The specimen sequenced was PBMCs or T cells enriched from blood (not recorded which). J is TRBJ1-1 and V is TRBV5-4; possibly TRBD1 for D (6 bases). The origin of this receptor is a woman in her 40s who had recovered from COVID-19. CDR3 sequence: CASSPTPQGNTEAFF. The CDR3, as DNA: TGTGCCAGCAGCCCAACCCCACAGGGTAACACTGAAGCTTTCTTT.